This T cell receptor (beta chain) was sequenced in a study of T-cell reconstitution after alpha-beta-depleted transplantation in children. Per the germline V gene, CDR1 is SGDLS and CDR2 is YYNGEE. V gave up 3 bases and J gave up 5 bases; unmatched junction bases: 8. This CDR3 contains 14 residues. Unique molecular identifiers were built into the TCRbeta library. TCRdb fed the PCR reads into MiXCR, producing one record per CDR3 protein. The sample contains 490,000 or so distinct CDR3 sequences, 10% to 13% of which appear only once. This clonotype was found many times. The chain recombines TRBV9 with TRBJ2-7; 7 bases are a match to TRBD2. The sequence was obtained from a child under 10 years old with inherited bone marrow failure, due to receive a stem cell transplant. Specimen: PBMCs, collected before TCRalphabeta/CD19-depleted stem cell transplant. The CDR3 reads CASSAVGAGDEQYF. For the CDR3, the DNA is TGTGCCAGCAGCGCCGTAGGTGCGGGAGACGAGCAGTACTTC.